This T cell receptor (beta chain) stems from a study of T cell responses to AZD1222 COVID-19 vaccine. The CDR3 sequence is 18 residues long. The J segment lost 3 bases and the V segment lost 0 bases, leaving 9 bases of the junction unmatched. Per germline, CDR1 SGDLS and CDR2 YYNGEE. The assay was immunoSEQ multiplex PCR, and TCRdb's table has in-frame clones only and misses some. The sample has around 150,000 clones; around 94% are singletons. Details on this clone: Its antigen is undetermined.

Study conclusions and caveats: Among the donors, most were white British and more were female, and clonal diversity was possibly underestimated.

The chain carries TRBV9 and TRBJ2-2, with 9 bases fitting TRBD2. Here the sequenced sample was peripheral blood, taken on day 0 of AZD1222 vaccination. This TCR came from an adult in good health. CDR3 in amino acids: CASSVGLAGYVYTGELFF. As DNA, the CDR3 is TGTGCCAGCAGCGTAGGGCTAGCGGGATACGTGTACACCGGGGAGCTGTTTTTT.